Following are 25 T cell receptor beta chains from one sample sequenced in a study of blood T cell repertoires in COVID-19. The assay was immunoSEQ multiplex PCR, and TCRdb's table has in-frame clones only and misses some. This table has some 90,000 clones, 75% to 85% appearing once. Sequencing input: peripheral blood. The source of these receptors is a woman aged 70-85 years with acute or convalescent COVID-19.

The V call is TRBV7-9, the J call TRBJ2-3, with 9 nucleotides matching TRBD1. The CDR3 contains 15 residues. Germline lookup yields CDR1 SEHNR and CDR2 FQNEAQ (reference sequence). After removal of 4 bases from V and 1 base from J, the junction contained 3 bases not matched to a gene. CDR3 DNA: TGTGCCAGCAGCTCCCGGGACAGGGGCACAGATACGCAGTATTTT. It is translated as CASSSRDRGTDTQYF.

The chain uses TRBV3-1 (or the pseudogene TRBV3-2) and TRBJ1-2; maybe TRBD1 (5 bases). Germline CDR1 LGHDT, CDR2 YNNKEL (reference sequence). The CDR3 runs to 15 residues. Deletions cut 0 bases from V and 4 bases from J, with 12 bases between. The CDR3 DNA reads as TGTGCCAGCAGCCAAGATAGAAGGGGTGGCTATGGCTACACCTTC. Encoded protein: CASSQDRRGGYGYTF.

The CDR3 DNA follows: TGTGCCAGTAGTTCCGGGACAGCAGCCCTACTCTCCTACAATGAGCAGTTCTTC. It specifies CASSSGTAALLSYNEQFF. The rearrangement uses TRBV19 and TRBJ2-1; 7 nucleotides agree with TRBD1. The V gene end was trimmed by 5 bases and the J gene end by 0 bases; junction bases not matched to a gene: 13. The CDR3 is 18 amino acids. Germline CDR1 LNHDA, CDR2 SQIVND (reference sequence).

This rearrangement joins TRBV27 to TRBJ2-1; 10 nucleotides line up with TRBD2. Trimming removed 0 bases from V and 8 bases from J; junction bases left unmatched: 7. Germline V gives CDR1 MNHEY, CDR2 SMNVEV (reference sequence). The CDR3 length is 16 residues. CDR3 bases: TGTGCCAGCAGTTTATCGACGGTAGCGGGAGGTTATGAGCAGTTCTTC. Translating gives CASSLSTVAGGYEQFF.

The chain is built from TRBV21-1 and TRBJ2-1; the table's D call TRBD2 went unverified against the DNA. TRBV21-1 is a recognized pseudogene. CDR3 length: 11 residues. The chain's CDR3 is CASSPNNEQFF. CDR3 sequence (DNA): TGTGCCAGCAGCCCTAATAATGAGCAGTTCTTC.

The chain combines TRBV24-1 with TRBJ2-7; TRBD1 aligns across 8 bases. The CDR3 covers 14 residues. V shed 7 bases and J 5 bases; nucleotides not matched to a gene: 9. CDR1 is KGHDR and CDR2 is SFDVKD in the germline V gene. The chain's CDR3 is CATSNPAGGNEQYF. The CDR3 DNA reads TGTGCCACCAGCAATCCAGCAGGGGGCAACGAGCAGTACTTC.

This chain joins TRBV3-1 (or the pseudogene TRBV3-2) and TRBJ1-3; 10 bases are shared with TRBD1. The CDR3 loop spans 18 amino acids. The V gene end was trimmed by 6 bases and the J gene end by 2 bases; junction bases not matched to a gene: 13. Germline loops: CDR1 LGHDT, CDR2 YNNKEL (reference sequence). The CDR3 DNA follows: TGTGCCAGCAGTCGGGCTGATTTGACAGGGGGCACTGGAAACACCATATATTTT. Encoded protein: CASSRADLTGGTGNTIYF.

The chain couples TRBV15 to TRBJ1-6, with 7 bases that match TRBD1. The CDR3 sequence is 15 residues long. V trimming: 2 bases; J trimming: 5 bases; junction bases outside the gene matches: 3. Germline loops: CDR1 LNHNV, CDR2 YYDKDF (reference sequence). The CDR3 sequence is CATSRTGQDNSPLHF. The CDR3 DNA reads as TGTGCCACCAGCAGAACCGGACAGGATAATTCACCCCTCCACTTT.

The J gene is TRBJ1-5, the V gene TRBV19; 8 nucleotides align to TRBD1. The CDR3 length is 15 residues. Trimming took 2 bases from V and 6 from J; bases not matched to a gene: 6. CDR1 and CDR2 (germline): LNHDA, SQIVND (reference sequence). CDR3 nucleotide sequence: TGTGCCAGTAGTATAAGTCAGGGGGCCGCTCAGCCCCAGCATTTT. Translating gives CASSISQGAAQPQHF. Full variable domain (missing parts from reference TRBV19 and TRBJ1-5): DGGITQSPKYLFRKEGQNVTLSCEQNLNHDAMYWYRQDPGQGLRLIYYSQIVNDFQKGDIAEGYSVSREKKESFPLTVTSAQKNPTAFYLCASSISQGAAQPQHFGDGTRLSIL.

Notes on this clone: The junction does not match germline at one end; this may be a read error. This chain joins TRBV10-1 and TRBJ2-5, with TRBD2 as a possible D gene (5 bases). The CDR3 extends over 9 amino acids. Germline loops: CDR1 WNHNN, CDR2 SYGVQD (reference sequence). The CDR3 nucleotides are TGCGCCAGCAGTGTATACGGGGACTTC. Its protein product is CASSVYGDF.

The chain links TRBV19 to TRBJ1-5; tentatively, D is TRBD1 (6 bases). This CDR3 contains 16 residues. The germline V and J ends were trimmed by 6 bases and 3 bases, with 18 bases remaining between them. Germline assignment: CDR1 LNHDA and CDR2 SQIVND (reference sequence). CDR3 in DNA: TGTGCCAGTAGAAGATTCAGAGAGGGGGTCAATCAGCCCCAGCATTTT. Its protein product is CASRRFREGVNQPQHF.

This clone has a handful of counts. V is TRBV4-2 and J is TRBJ1-3; 8 nucleotides match TRBD1. Germline values: CDR1 LGHNA, CDR2 YNFKEQ. The CDR3 covers 13 residues. After removal of 0 bases from V and 9 bases from J, the junction contained 1 base not matched to a gene. The CDR3 coding sequence is TGTGCCAGCAGCCAAGAAACAGGGGGCACCATATATTTT. Amino acids: CASSQETGGTIYF.

The chain uses TRBV5-1 and TRBJ2-5, with TRBD2 matching over 9 bases. J gave up 4 bases and V 1 base, and 5 bases lay outside the gene matches. Germline CDR1 reads SGHRS; CDR2 reads YFSETQ. The CDR3 covers 15 residues. The CDR3 loop is CASSLIAGATETQYF. DNA of the CDR3: TGCGCCAGCAGCTTGATAGCGGGAGCAACAGAGACCCAGTACTTC.

The chain combines TRBV3-1 (or the pseudogene TRBV3-2) with TRBJ1-2; the D is unclear. Per the germline V gene, CDR1 is LGHDT and CDR2 is YNNKEL (reference sequence). This CDR3 comprises 11 residues. V shed 3 bases and J shed 8 bases, with 7 bases lying between them. In nucleotides, the CDR3 is TGTGCCAGCAGCCACTTGGAGGGCTACACCTTC. This sequence encodes CASSHLEGYTF.

CDR3 in amino acids: CASTPGQRNPNYGYTF. The DNA of the CDR3 is TGTGCCAGCACCCCCGGACAGAGAAACCCTAACTATGGCTACACCTTC. V usage is TRBV5-4 and J usage is TRBJ1-2, with D possibly matching TRBD1 (6 bases). Germline V gene data show CDR1 as SGHNT and CDR2 as YYREEE (reference sequence). Trimming cost V 6 bases and J 0 bases, with 18 bases left between them. This CDR3 has 16 residues. Looking up the rest from reference TRBV5-4 and TRBJ1-2 gives the full variable domain: ETGVTQSPTHLIKTRGQQVTLRCSSQSGHNTVSWYQQALGQGPQFIFQYYREEENGRGNFPPRFSGLQFPNYSSELNVNALELDDSALYLCASTPGQRNPNYGYTFGSGTRLTVV.

The V gene is TRBV6-2 or TRBV6-3, the J gene TRBJ1-5; maybe TRBD1 (5 bases). CDR3 length: 13 amino acids. Germline lookup yields CDR1 MNHEY and CDR2 SVGEGT. Between the trimmed V and J ends, which lost 4 bases and 4 bases, there was a span of 8 bases. The CDR3 nucleotides read TGTGCCAGCAGTTCAGGGCAGAATCAGCCCCAGCATTTT. Residues: CASSSGQNQPQHF.

The V call is TRBV7-6, the J call TRBJ2-1, with 15 positions matching TRBD2. Germline values: CDR1 SGHVS, CDR2 FNYEAQ. The CDR3 has 17 amino acids. V lost 5 bases and J lost 8; bases outside the gene matches: 10. CDR3 in DNA: TGTGCCAGCAGCCCCAAAGGACTAGCGGGAGGGAGCCATGAGCAGTTCTTC. Amino acid sequence: CASSPKGLAGGSHEQFF.

This chain joins TRBV20-1 and TRBJ2-1; no clear D. The V end lost 4 bases, the J end lost 7 bases, and 5 bases lay between the germline ends. The V gene's germline CDR1 is DFQATT and CDR2 SNEGSKA (reference sequence). CDR3 length: 10 amino acids. CDR3 amino acids: CSAIHNEQFF. The CDR3 DNA reads as TGCAGTGCTATCCATAATGAGCAGTTCTTC.

CDR3 protein: CASKRLFRGPNTEAFF. The CDR3 bases are TGTGCCAGTAAGAGGTTATTCCGGGGTCCTAACACTGAAGCTTTCTTT. The chain carries TRBV19 and TRBJ1-1; D not resolved. The CDR3 covers 16 residues. V was clipped by 7 bases and J by 2 bases, with 20 bases between them. Germline V gene lookup returns CDR1 LNHDA and CDR2 SQIVND (reference sequence).

This sequence joins TRBV11-1 and TRBJ1-1; 7 bases line up with TRBD1. V was pared by 5 bases and J by 0 bases, with 9 bases of the junction left unmatched. The length of the CDR3 is 16 residues. Germline-derived CDR1 and CDR2 are SGHAT and FQDESV (reference sequence). The CDR3 spells CASSRPTGRMNTEAFF. The CDR3 region has the DNA TGTGCCAGCAGCCGGCCGACAGGGCGGATGAACACTGAAGCTTTCTTT.

The chain couples TRBV7-8 to TRBJ2-5; tentatively, D is TRBD2 (6 bases). The germline gives CDR1 SGHVS, CDR2 FQNEAQ. The length of the CDR3 is 13 residues. V was clipped by 3 bases and J by 8 bases, with 13 bases between them. In DNA form, the CDR3 reads TGTGCCAGCAGCTTTGTGCGGGGTGGTACCCAGTACTTC. Its protein product is CASSFVRGGTQYF.

This clone was seen only a few times. This chain connects TRBV12-3 or TRBV12-4 to TRBJ2-7; 7 bases match TRBD1. This CDR3 region has 13 residues. The trim removed 6 bases at V and 4 bases at J, leaving 6 bases unmatched. The CDR3 here is CASSPDRWYEQYF. The CDR3 DNA is TGTGCCAGCAGCCCGGACAGGTGGTACGAGCAGTACTTC.

The CDR3 loop is CASSPNGFSGNTIYF. In DNA, the CDR3 is TGTGCCAGCAGCCCCAACGGGTTCTCTGGAAACACCATATATTTT. V usage is TRBV9 and J usage is TRBJ1-3; D remains unclear. CDR3 size: 15 residues. CDR1 is SGDLS, CDR2 YYNGEE, per germline. Between the trimmed V and J ends, which lost 4 bases and 0 bases, there was a span of 11 bases.

The gene calls are TRBV7-9 and TRBJ2-3; D remains ambiguous. This CDR3 region has 13 residues. From germline, CDR1 is SEHNR and CDR2 FQNEAQ (reference sequence). Trimming took off 2 bases at V and 0 bases at J, with 3 bases between the two ends. DNA for the CDR3: TGTGCCAGCAGCTTACTTAGCACAGATACGCAGTATTTT. It yields the protein CASSLLSTDTQYF.

The V gene is TRBV5-6, the J gene TRBJ2-1; 7 bases map to TRBD1. The V and J ends lost 3 bases and 7 bases, in that order; junction bases with no gene match: 4. CDR1 and CDR2 from the germline V gene are SGHDT and YYEEEE. The length of the CDR3 is 13 residues. The CDR3 sequence: CASSWKGANEQFF. The CDR3 nucleotides read TGTGCCAGCAGCTGGAAGGGGGCAAATGAGCAGTTCTTC.